A selection of T cell receptor beta chains follows, all from one sample in a study of monozygotic twins with inflammatory bowel disease. TCRdb reanalyzed the 5' RACE reads, giving one entry per CDR3 protein sequence and no DNA. The sample is made up of about 350,000 distinct CDR3 sequences, and the top ten hold 2% to 2.5% of it. Specimen: blood. All receptors derive from a human donor with ulcerative colitis or Crohn's disease, or a healthy co-twin of an affected twin (not recorded which). Both conserved end residues are part of each CDR3.

v_gene: TRBV2
j_gene: TRBJ2-2
len: 14
CDR3aa: CASNGQGLDGELFF

v_gene: TRBV3-1
j_gene: TRBJ2-3
len: 16
CDR3aa: CASSQDEAGPVDTQYF

v_gene: TRBV20-1
j_gene: TRBJ1-5
len: 13
CDR3aa: CSATWTGDQPQHF

v_gene: TRBV20-1
j_gene: TRBJ2-7
len: 15
CDR3aa: CSARDPTWSSYEQYF

v_gene: TRBV7-3
j_gene: TRBJ2-3
len: 14
CDR3aa: CASSRGLLTDTQYF

v_gene: TRBV11-2
j_gene: TRBJ2-1
len: 17
CDR3aa: CASSLTSGGASSNEQFF

v_gene: TRBV7-2
j_gene: TRBJ1-2
len: 14
CDR3aa: CASSLTDRGYGYTF

v_gene: TRBV28
j_gene: TRBJ1-5
len: 18
CDR3aa: CASSFRSKSGGGNQPQHF

v_gene: TRBV12-3/TRBV12-4
j_gene: TRBJ2-2
len: 14
CDR3aa: CASSPTGKTGELFF

v_gene: TRBV3-1
j_gene: TRBJ2-1
len: 13
CDR3aa: CASSPSAGNEQFF

v_gene: TRBV12-3/TRBV12-4
j_gene: TRBJ2-2
len: 15
CDR3aa: CASSDRGRSSGELFF

v_gene: TRBV27
j_gene: TRBJ1-1
len: 12
CDR3aa: CASSGRGPEAFF

v_gene: TRBV11-2
j_gene: TRBJ1-4
len: 14
CDR3aa: CASSGGQQNEKLFF

v_gene: TRBV5-8
j_gene: TRBJ2-4
len: 13
CDR3aa: CASSPLAKNIQYF

v_gene: TRBV5-6
j_gene: TRBJ2-2
len: 13
CDR3aa: CASSLASVGELFF

v_gene: TRBV9
j_gene: TRBJ1-3
len: 13
CDR3aa: CASSARGGNTIYF

v_gene: TRBV28
j_gene: TRBJ2-3
len: 16
CDR3aa: CASSQPGQGRTDTQYF

v_gene: TRBV7-6
j_gene: TRBJ2-5
len: 14
CDR3aa: CASSKGQGRETQYF

v_gene: TRBV16
j_gene: TRBJ2-7
len: 17
CDR3aa: CASSLSDQGLAVYEQYF

v_gene: TRBV14
j_gene: TRBJ1-6
len: 13
CDR3aa: CASSQLRGWPLHF

v_gene: TRBV10-2
j_gene: TRBJ2-3
len: 12
CDR3aa: CASSRSPDTQYF

v_gene: TRBV11-2
j_gene: TRBJ2-3
len: 16
CDR3aa: CASSPGTGGLGYTQYF

v_gene: TRBV7-2
j_gene: TRBJ2-7
len: 15
CDR3aa: CASSLASGSGYEQYF

v_gene: TRBV20-1
j_gene: TRBJ2-6
len: 14
CDR3aa: CSARWGRGANVLTF

v_gene: TRBV7-8
j_gene: TRBJ2-1
len: 17
CDR3aa: CASSSLPAGMVYNEQFF

v_gene: TRBV28
j_gene: TRBJ2-5
len: 12
CDR3aa: CASGDFKETQYF

v_gene: TRBV12-3/TRBV12-4
j_gene: TRBJ1-2
len: 12
CDR3aa: CASSLKAYGYTF

v_gene: TRBV20-1
j_gene: TRBJ2-1
len: 13
CDR3aa: CSGLSGSRNEQFF

v_gene: TRBV20-1
j_gene: TRBJ1-1
len: 12
CDR3aa: CSARRGATEAFF

v_gene: TRBV25-1
j_gene: TRBJ1-2
len: 14
CDR3aa: CASSGATGHYGYTF

v_gene: TRBV2
j_gene: TRBJ1-1
len: 16
CDR3aa: CASEFLRQGGVPEAFF

v_gene: TRBV12-3/TRBV12-4
j_gene: TRBJ1-1
len: 14
CDR3aa: CASTPQGRDTEAFF

v_gene: TRBV4-1
j_gene: TRBJ1-5
len: 18
CDR3aa: CASSQHPRRDRSSQPQHF

v_gene: TRBV20-1
j_gene: TRBJ1-6
len: 13
CDR3aa: CSARRDFNSPLHF

v_gene: TRBV20-1
j_gene: TRBJ2-7
len: 12
CDR3aa: CSATLSGNEQYF

v_gene: TRBV14
j_gene: TRBJ2-5
len: 14
CDR3aa: CASSQAWGVGTQYF

v_gene: TRBV9
j_gene: TRBJ2-1
len: 15
CDR3aa: CASSVELAAYNEQFF

v_gene: TRBV4-1
j_gene: TRBJ2-1
len: 12
CDR3aa: CASSQPRNEQFF

v_gene: TRBV7-9
j_gene: TRBJ1-1
len: 15
CDR3aa: CASSMPQGGSTEAFF

v_gene: TRBV5-1
j_gene: TRBJ2-3
len: 16
CDR3aa: CASSLGEGGHTDTQYF

v_gene: TRBV20-1
j_gene: TRBJ1-1
len: 15
CDR3aa: CSAQRDPNKNTEAFF

v_gene: TRBV4-1
j_gene: TRBJ2-3
len: 16
CDR3aa: CASSGPGLAGEDTQYF

v_gene: TRBV5-1
j_gene: TRBJ1-1
len: 14
CDR3aa: CASSATGTGVKAFF

v_gene: TRBV4-1
j_gene: TRBJ2-7
len: 13
CDR3aa: CASSHGRTYEQYF

v_gene: TRBV5-1
j_gene: TRBJ1-6
len: 15
CDR3aa: CASSLGTGIESPLHF

v_gene: TRBV12-5
j_gene: TRBJ1-5
len: 14
CDR3aa: CASGLPTGQQPQHF

v_gene: TRBV5-4
j_gene: TRBJ1-5
len: 17
CDR3aa: CASSPRQGGYSNQPQHF

v_gene: TRBV15
j_gene: TRBJ2-4
len: 19
CDR3aa: CATSRGSGGGQLAKNIQYF

v_gene: TRBV7-2
j_gene: TRBJ1-2
len: 12
CDR3aa: CASSIGRYGYTF